What follows are 4 T cell receptor beta chains derived from one specimen sequenced in a study of blood T cell repertoires in COVID-19. Method: immunoSEQ multiplex PCR; TCRdb's copy keeps in-frame clones and lacks some. Here the sample spans 400,000 or so clones, more than 80% being singletons. Sample: PBMCs or T cells enriched from blood (not recorded which). Every receptor here comes from a man aged 25 to 45 who had recovered from COVID-19.

This chain uses TRBV9 with TRBJ2-3; tentatively, D is TRBD1 (5 bases). The CDR3 has 17 amino acids. V was shortened by 3 bases and J by 1 base, with 18 bases between the two germline ends. Looked up from germline, CDR1 is SGDLS and CDR2 is YYNGEE. The CDR3 DNA is TGTGCCAGCAGCGCAGAACTCACAGGTGCGGGCACAGATACGCAGTATTTT. It codes for CASSAELTGAGTDTQYF.

The gene calls are TRBV28 and TRBJ1-3; 7 bases are shared with TRBD1. The ends lost 4 bases at V and 3 bases at J; junction bases unmatched: 6. Germline CDR1 is MDHEN and CDR2 is SYDVKM. The CDR3 has 15 residues. The CDR3 region has the DNA TGTGCCAGCAGTTCAAAAGGGGGCGGTGGAAACACCATATATTTT. Translating it yields CASSSKGGGGNTIYF. The whole variable domain, filled in from reference TRBV28 and TRBJ1-3, reads DVKVTQSSRYLVKRTGEKVFLECVQDMDHENMFWYRQDPGLGLRLIYFSYDVKMKEKGDIPEGYSVSREKKERFSLILESASTNQTSMYLCASSSKGGGGNTIYFGEGSWLTVV.

This rearrangement joins TRBV7-9 to TRBJ1-5; no reliable D call. V was trimmed by 5 bases and J by 6 bases, leaving 11 bases between them. Looked up from germline, CDR1 is SEHNR and CDR2 is FQNEAQ (reference sequence). The CDR3 is made up of 13 amino acids. The CDR3 coding sequence is TGTGCCAGCAGCCGAACTAGTGGTCAGCCCCAGCATTTT. This sequence encodes CASSRTSGQPQHF.

The V and J genes are TRBV19 and TRBJ1-1; D may be TRBD1 (5 bases). The CDR3 runs to 17 residues. Germline V gives CDR1 LNHDA, CDR2 SQIVND (reference sequence). Deletions cut 6 bases from V and 0 bases from J, with 20 bases between. The CDR3 spells CASREYDGHSMNTEAFF. CDR3 bases: TGTGCCAGTAGAGAGTATGATGGACACTCTATGAACACTGAAGCTTTCTTT.